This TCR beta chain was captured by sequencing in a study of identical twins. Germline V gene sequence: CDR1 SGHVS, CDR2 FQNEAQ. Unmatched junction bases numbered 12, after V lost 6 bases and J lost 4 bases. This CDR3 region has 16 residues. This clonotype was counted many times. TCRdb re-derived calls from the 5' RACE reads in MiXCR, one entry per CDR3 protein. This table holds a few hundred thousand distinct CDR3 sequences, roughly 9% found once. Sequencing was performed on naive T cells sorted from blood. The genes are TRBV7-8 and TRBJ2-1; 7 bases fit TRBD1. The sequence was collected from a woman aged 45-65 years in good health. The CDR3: CASSDTPGQYYNEQFF. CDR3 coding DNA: TGTGCCAGCAGTGATACCCCGGGACAGTATTACAATGAGCAGTTCTTC.